A single sample gave rise to the 29 T cell receptor beta chains below, sequenced in a study of Graves' ophthalmopathy and Graves' hyperthyroidism (dated by TCRdb to 2016 to 2018). The run used an Illumina HiSeq 2000. For repertoire sequencing, TCR beta CDR3 regions were amplified from RNA transcripts. The first round of RT-PCR was done with HTBI primers and the Qiagen OneStep RT-PCR kit, and was followed by a second round of multiplex PCR, then size selection and purification. The public reads were reprocessed in TCRdb via fastp at Q25 and MiXCR, keeping in-frame beta chains. CDR3 protein sequences are deduplicated, and each keeps its most common genes and DNA. The sample includes 300,000 to 400,000 distinct CDR3 sequences, with about 17% observed a single time. Clones ranked in the top ten supply roughly 2.3% of the sample. Sequencing input: peripheral blood. These receptors were collected from an adult woman with stable Graves' hyperthyroidism.

This clonotype was seen at least ten times. The J gene is TRBJ1-2, the V gene TRBV19, with D unresolved. The CDR3 is 15 residues long. Trimming removed 10 bases from V and 3 bases from J, with 21 bases in between. Germline V lookup: CDR1 LNHDA, CDR2 SQIVND (reference sequence). This chain's CDR3 is CATSGRGTVDYGYTF. CDR3 DNA sequence: TGTGCCACCTCGGGCCGCGGAACGGTGGACTATGGCTACACCTTC.

This clonotype came up many times. This chain uses TRBV6-2 or TRBV6-3 with TRBJ2-4, with 7 bases matching TRBD1. The trim removed 10 bases at V and 8 bases at J, leaving 14 bases unmatched. Germline V lookup: CDR1 MNHEY, CDR2 SVGEGT. The CDR3 loop spans 14 amino acids. The CDR3 here is CATETPGTAYIQYF. Written as DNA, the CDR3 is TGTGCCACCGAAACCCCTGGGACAGCGTACATTCAGTACTTC.

This clonotype has ten or more counts. As the CDR3 is not closed by the conserved phenylalanine or tryptophan, this likely results from a read error. Because the CDR3's place on the DNA is in doubt, the DNA is left out and the CDR3 is given as listed by TCRdb. V is TRBV7-8 and J is TRBJ2-5; the DNA was not used to check the table's D call, TRBD2. Germline V gene data show CDR1 as SGHVS and CDR2 as FQNEAQ. The CDR3 is 12 amino acids long, termini counted. The CDR3 sequence is CASSPNQMPSSI.

This clonotype has at least ten counts. The V call is TRBV2, the J call TRBJ2-5; a weak D match, TRBD2 (7 bases). The V gene's germline CDR1 is SNHLY and CDR2 FYNNEI. V dropped 8 bases and J dropped 2 bases, with 33 bases sitting between them. This CDR3 has 20 residues. In DNA form, the CDR3 reads TGTGCCAGCCGTCGAGTGCGGGGGCGCGCGGGGGCGGGCCTTCAAGAGACCCAGTACTTC. It is translated as CASRRVRGRAGAGLQETQYF.

This clonotype was recorded once. V gene TRBV5-1 combines with J gene TRBJ1-1; unclear D gene. Germline CDR1 SGHRS, CDR2 YFSETQ. The CDR3 is 13 residues long. Trimming took off 6 bases at V and 1 base at J, with 10 bases between the two ends. The CDR3 spells CASTPDENTEAFF. CDR3 nucleotide sequence: TGCGCCAGCACCCCTGACGAGAACACTGAAGCTTTCTTT.

This clonotype was detected many times. The chain carries TRBV11-2 and TRBJ2-7; unclear D gene. CDR3 size: 14 residues. Trimming stripped 3 bases from V and 3 bases from J, with 12 bases between. Germline assignment: CDR1 SGHAT and CDR2 FQNNGV. The CDR3 protein is CASSLMYTIYEQYF. The DNA of the CDR3 is TGTGCCAGCAGCTTGATGTACACCATCTACGAGCAGTACTTC.

This clonotype has ten or more counts. This rearrangement joins TRBV12-3 or TRBV12-4 to TRBJ2-6, with D unclear. There are 14 residues in the CDR3. The ends were cut back, 3 bases at V and 12 bases at J, with 15 bases in the middle. This CDR3 reads CASSFDASPSVLTF. The CDR3 DNA sequence: TGTGCCAGCAGTTTTGACGCTAGTCCTAGCGTCCTGACTTTC.

Ten or more counts support this clonotype. This chain uses TRBV6-5 with TRBJ1-1; no clear D gene. The V end lost 2 bases, the J end lost 1 base, and 8 bases lay between the germline ends. There are 14 residues in the CDR3. Per germline, CDR1 MNHEY and CDR2 SVGAGI. The DNA for the CDR3 is TGTGCCAGCAGTTACCAGACTGGGAACACTGAAGCTTTCTTT. It yields the protein CASSYQTGNTEAFF.

This clonotype was detected ten times or more. This chain uses TRBV10-3 with TRBJ2-7; D remains ambiguous. V was shortened by 3 bases and J by 3 bases, with 9 bases between the two germline ends. The germline gives CDR1 ENHRY, CDR2 SYGVKD. This CDR3 is 13 amino acids long. The DNA of the CDR3 is TGTGCCATCAGTGAATCCCAAGTCTACGAGCAGTACTTC. This gives the protein CAISESQVYEQYF.

In this sample, this clonotype turned up a few times. V and J are TRBV4-3 and TRBJ1-1; 9 bases fit TRBD1. Germline V gene sequence: CDR1 LGHNA, CDR2 YSLEER. V dropped 2 bases and J dropped 1; count of bases not matched to a gene: 8. The CDR3 extends over 17 amino acids. Here the CDR3 reads CASSQRGQGRANTEAFF. The CDR3 bases are TGCGCCAGCAGCCAACGAGGACAGGGGCGGGCGAACACTGAAGCTTTCTTT.

This sequence joins TRBV12-3 or TRBV12-4 and TRBJ1-1, with D perhaps matching TRBD1 (6 bases). Trimming stripped 6 bases from V and 4 bases from J, with 21 bases between. The CDR3 is 16 residues long. CDR3: CASRGDTPSQRTEAFF. In nucleotides, the CDR3 is TGTGCCAGCAGGGGGGACACCCCGTCCCAACGCACTGAAGCTTTCTTT.

This clonotype appeared many times. The chain carries TRBV4-1 and TRBJ2-7; tentatively, D is TRBD1 or TRBD2 (5 bases each). This CDR3 region has 11 residues. Germline V lookup: CDR1 MGHRA, CDR2 YSYEKL. Trimming left V 0 bases short and J 12 bases short, with 9 bases between. The CDR3 coding sequence is TGCGCCAGCAGCCAAGAGGGACGGCTGTACTTC. Its translation is CASSQEGRLYF.

This clonotype has just one count. This chain connects TRBV7-2 to TRBJ1-2; the D is unclear. The CDR3 length is 12 residues. Trimming took off 1 base at V and 11 bases at J, with 11 bases between the two ends. CDR1 is SGHTA and CDR2 is FQGNSA in the germline V gene. The CDR3, as DNA: TGTGCCAGCAGCTTAGGGTGGGGAAGTTACACCTTC. Translating gives CASSLGWGSYTF. The full variable domain, its missing parts supplied by reference TRBV7-2 and TRBJ1-2, is GAGVSQSPSNKVTEKGKDVELRCDPISGHTALYWYRQSLGQGLEFLIYFQGNSAPDKSGLPSDRFSAERTGGSVSTLTIQRTQQEDSAVYLCASSLGWGSYTFGSGTRLTVV.

In its sample, this clonotype was seen many times. CDR3 coding DNA: TGTGCCAGCAGAGAACGAGAGGTTACTGGGGCCAACGTCCTGACTTTC. Encoded protein: CASREREVTGANVLTF. The chain joins TRBV2 to TRBJ2-6; the D is unclear. Trimming removed 6 bases from V and 2 bases from J, with 14 bases in between. This CDR3 spans 16 amino acids. Germline V CDR1 and CDR2: SNHLY, FYNNEI.

In the case of this clonotype: Possible read error: a much larger clone is one base away. The conserved phenylalanine or tryptophan is not found at the CDR3 terminus, so this likely reflects a read error. The chain combines TRBV12-3 or TRBV12-4 with TRBJ1-1; D remains ambiguous. V was shortened by 6 bases and J by 4 bases, with 12 bases between the two germline ends. This CDR3 has 13 amino acids. CDR3 bases: TGTGCCAGCAGCCTGACGGAGATCACTGAAGCTTTCCTT. It specifies CASSLTEITEAFL.

This clonotype appeared many times. This CDR3 is CATSEENTEAFF. As DNA, the CDR3 is TGTGCCACCAGTGAAGAGAACACTGAAGCTTTCTTT. The chain combines TRBV24-1 with TRBJ1-1; D is undetermined. This CDR3 is 12 amino acids long. Germline CDR1 reads KGHDR; CDR2 reads SFDVKD. Trimming cost V 4 bases and J 1 base, with 3 bases left between them.

V gene TRBV27 combines with J gene TRBJ2-4, with TRBD1 matching over 8 bases. The CDR3 has 15 residues. Unmatched junction bases numbered 4, after V lost 3 bases and J lost 3 bases. The germline CDR1 and CDR2 sequences are MNHEY and SMNVEV (reference sequence). The CDR3 loop is CASSFSGGIKNIQYF. DNA for the CDR3: TGTGCCAGCAGTTTTTCAGGGGGCATCAAAAACATTCAGTACTTC.

This clonotype has at least ten counts. The chain employs TRBV12-5 and TRBJ2-7, with D unresolved. Trimming took 7 bases from V and 0 from J, leaving 7 bases between them. Germline V gives CDR1 LGHNT, CDR2 FRNRAP. This CDR3 contains 12 residues. The CDR3 DNA reads as TGTGCTAGTGATGCTAACTCCTACGAGCAGTACTTC. Translated, it gives CASDANSYEQYF.

This clonotype was counted between two and nine times. J is TRBJ2-7 and V is TRBV6-1; TRBD2 agrees at 11 bases. CDR3 length: 16 amino acids. The junction had 3 bases not matched to a gene; V was cut back by 2 bases and J by 0 bases. The germline V gene has CDR1 MNHNS and CDR2 SASEGT. Written as DNA, the CDR3 is TGTGCCAGCAGTGAAACCGGGACTAGCGGCTCCTACGAGCAGTACTTC. Protein product: CASSETGTSGSYEQYF.

The DNA of the CDR3 is TGTGCCAGCAGACCGGGACTAGCGGAAGAGACCCAGTACTTC. It codes for CASRPGLAEETQYF. This chain joins TRBV27 and TRBJ2-5, with 11 nucleotides matching TRBD2. The ends lost 6 bases at V and 3 bases at J; junction bases unmatched: 3. Germline assignment: CDR1 MNHEY and CDR2 SMNVEV (reference sequence). This CDR3 is built from 14 residues.

Many counts were recorded for this clonotype. The chain has TRBV28 and TRBJ1-6, with D unresolved. The V gene's germline CDR1 is MDHEN and CDR2 SYDVKM. The CDR3 is 15 residues long. Trimming pared 6 bases from V and 13 bases from J, leaving 22 bases between. The CDR3 is CASSLPIGQAVPLHF. The CDR3 nucleotides read TGTGCCAGCAGCCTCCCCATCGGGCAGGCCGTTCCCCTCCACTTT.

This clonotype was recorded at least ten times. The V and J genes are TRBV12-3 or TRBV12-4 and TRBJ1-1; no definite D call. The CDR3 consists of 14 residues. V gave up 5 bases and J gave up 1 base, with 11 bases separating them. The CDR3 bases are TGTGCCAGCAGTCTAGGGATCTCGAACACTGAAGCTTTCTTT. It is translated as CASSLGISNTEAFF.

This clonotype was found many times. This sequence joins TRBV12-3 or TRBV12-4 and TRBJ2-7; 10 bases are shared with TRBD2. V dropped 6 bases and J dropped 4; count of bases not matched to a gene: 6. The CDR3 loop spans 14 amino acids. The CDR3 region is CASRLAGALYEQYF. CDR3 nucleotide sequence: TGTGCCAGCAGGCTAGCGGGAGCCCTGTACGAGCAGTACTTC.

This clonotype was seen only once. The rearrangement joins TRBV2 to TRBJ2-5, with 10 bases identical to TRBD1. CDR3 size: 24 residues. V dropped 2 bases and J dropped 11; count of bases not matched to a gene: 38. Germline lookup yields CDR1 SNHLY and CDR2 FYNNEI. The CDR3 here is CASSERARGQGSPMNGSRGWEQYF. The CDR3 coding sequence is TGTGCCAGCAGTGAAAGGGCAAGGGGACAGGGGTCTCCGATGAACGGAAGTCGGGGTTGGGAGCAGTACTTC.

This clonotype was observed at least ten times. V is TRBV28 and J is TRBJ1-5; D ambiguous. Germline assignment: CDR1 MDHEN and CDR2 SYDVKM. V was clipped by 4 bases and J by 6 bases, with 10 bases between them. CDR3 length: 13 residues. The CDR3: CASSSLSSQPQHF. DNA for the CDR3: TGTGCCAGCAGTTCCCTCTCGAGTCAGCCCCAGCATTTT.

There are many counts of this clonotype. The chain couples TRBV27 to TRBJ2-7; D is undetermined. The V gene lost 1 base and the J gene lost 0 bases, with 7 bases spanning the gap. This CDR3 comprises 14 residues. The V gene's germline CDR1 is MNHEY and CDR2 SMNVEV (reference sequence). CDR3 sequence: CASSLFGASYEQYF. The CDR3 DNA reads TGTGCCAGCAGTTTATTTGGTGCCTCCTACGAGCAGTACTTC.

Ten or more counts support this clonotype. The chain employs TRBV6-1 and TRBJ2-2, with 8 nucleotides matching TRBD1. V trimming: 2 bases; J trimming: 5 bases; junction bases outside the gene matches: 4. The CDR3 covers 15 residues. Germline loops: CDR1 MNHNS, CDR2 SASEGT. The CDR3 region has the DNA TGTGCCAGCAGTGAAAGGCAGGGGGCTACCGGGGAGCTGTTTTTT. This translates into CASSERQGATGELFF.

Many counts were recorded for this clonotype. The gene calls are TRBV5-1 and TRBJ1-1; a possible D gene is TRBD1 (6 bases). The CDR3 length is 14 residues. Trimming pared 5 bases from V and 6 bases from J, leaving 17 bases between. Germline V CDR1 and CDR2: SGHRS, YFSETQ. CDR3 DNA: TGCGCCAGCAGAGTTACAGGGAGAGGTCCTGAAGCTTTCTTT. Its protein product is CASRVTGRGPEAFF.

This clonotype showed up many times. This chain links TRBV7-3 with TRBJ2-2; maybe TRBD2 (6 bases). V was clipped by 5 bases and J by 6 bases, with 13 bases between them. Germline CDR1 and CDR2: SGHTA and FQGTGA. This CDR3 has 14 residues. The CDR3 region is CASSLTSSAGELFF. The CDR3 nucleotides read TGTGCCAGCAGCCTGACTAGTTCTGCCGGGGAGCTGTTTTTT.